This T cell receptor beta chain was sequenced during a study of T cell changes during pregnancy in multiple sclerosis. Germline assignment: CDR1 SNHLY and CDR2 FYNNEI. The germline V and J ends were trimmed by 3 bases and 5 bases, with 11 bases remaining between them. The CDR3 is 13 amino acids. TCRdb keeps only in-frame clones here, not all; method: immunoSEQ multiplex PCR. Of more than 45,000 clones listed, roughly 94% are singletons. The clonotype was recovered from a female donor with multiple sclerosis, enrolled in a pregnancy study. The genes are TRBV2 and TRBJ2-7, with a tentative D call TRBD1 (5 bases). This specimen was CD4+ T cells from peripheral blood mononuclear cells, taken in the second trimester of pregnancy. The CDR3 DNA reads TGTGCCAGCAGTGATGGCAGGGCCGACGAGCAGTACTTC. As protein: CASSDGRADEQYF.